What follows describes a single T cell receptor (beta chain). The missing CDR3 end, 3 residues past where the read stops, is filled in from the germline J gene. CDR1 LGHDT and CDR2 YNNKEL come from the germline V gene (reference sequence). The CDR3 sequence is 15 residues long. V lost 4 bases and J lost 1, with 12 bases in between. This entry is derived from a study of T cells in women clearing cervical HPV infection. Study details: Cases: HPV16-related CIN3 or worse on histology, 2 invasive cancers. Cases' blood sampling followed lesion detection by median around 160 days (90 to 200).

MY09/MY11 PCR detected cervical HPV DNA; dot-blot assigned genotypes. Genomic DNA, averaging about 1,300 ng per sample, yielded TCR beta CDR3 via immunoSEQ. Sequencing was performed with immunoSEQ multiplex PCR; in TCRdb, only in-frame clones are kept and a portion is missing. This sample contains 25,000 to 35,000 clones. The chain is built from TRBV3-1 (or the pseudogene TRBV3-2) and TRBJ2-3; TRBD2 might be the D (6 bases). This TCR was recovered from a woman between 18 and 70 years old with a cervical HPV16 infection that either progressed to CIN3+ or cleared (not recorded which). What was sequenced was blood buffy coat. Incomplete CDR3 DNA: TGTGCCAGCAGCCTGGGACTCACAGGCACAGATACG. It codes for CASSLGLTGTDT. The whole CDR3 protein is CASSLGLTGTDTQYF.